The rows below give T cell receptor beta chains drawn from one sample of a study of blood T cell repertoires in COVID-19. TCRdb's copy holds only in-frame clones and misses some; the assay was immunoSEQ multiplex PCR. The sample has some 200,000 clones; around 89% are singletons. The sequenced sample consisted of peripheral blood. Every receptor here comes from a woman aged 40 to 55 with acute or convalescent COVID-19. Both conserved end residues are part of each CDR3. The order of the fields is D gene, clone size, V gene, J gene, CDR3 DNA, CDR3 protein. The D gene is left open where the match is weak. Clone size is not always given. Where it is, it says once, few, many or a class for expanded clones.

D: TRBD1; size: once; V: TRBV6-6; J: TRBJ1-2; DNA: TGTGCCAGCAGCGGACAGGGGGATTATGGCTACACCTTC; CDR3: CASSGQGDYGYTF
D: NA; size: NA; V: TRBV4-2; J: TRBJ1-6; DNA: TGTGCCAGCAGCCAGGAACAGGCAAGCTCCTATAATTCACCCCTCCACTTT; CDR3: CASSQEQASSYNSPLHF
D: TRBD1; size: NA; V: TRBV12-5; J: TRBJ1-5; DNA: TGTGCTAGTGGTTTGGGGGACAGGAAAGGTCAGCCCCAGCATTTT; CDR3: CASGLGDRKGQPQHF
D: NA; size: NA; V: TRBV5-4; J: TRBJ1-1; DNA: TGTGCCAGCAGCTTGTCCCATAGACAGGAAGCTTTCTTT; CDR3: CASSLSHRQEAFF
D: NA; size: NA; V: TRBV25-1; J: TRBJ1-1; DNA: TGTGCCAGCACGAGGAACACTGAAGCTTTCTTT; CDR3: CASTRNTEAFF
D: NA; size: NA; V: TRBV2; J: TRBJ2-3; DNA: TGTGCCAGCATCTGGACAGCCATGAGCACAGATACGCAGTATTTT; CDR3: CASIWTAMSTDTQYF
D: NA; size: NA; V: TRBV4-1; J: TRBJ1-1; DNA: TGCGCCAGCAGCCAAGTCGAGTTCGGGAACACTGAAGCTTTCTTT; CDR3: CASSQVEFGNTEAFF
D: NA; size: NA; V: TRBV11-2; J: TRBJ1-2; DNA: TGTGCCAGCAGCAATCGGGGGGGTGGCTACACCTTC; CDR3: CASSNRGGGYTF
D: TRBD1; size: NA; V: TRBV30; J: TRBJ1-6; DNA: TGTGCCTGGATACCGGGACAGGCTCCCCGAGGGTCACCCCTCCACTTT; CDR3: CAWIPGQAPRGSPLHF
D: NA; size: once; V: TRBV7-2; J: TRBJ1-2; DNA: TGTGCCAGCAGCTCTTCAGGGAATGGCTACACCTTC; CDR3: CASSSSGNGYTF
D: NA; size: NA; V: TRBV24-1; J: TRBJ1-1; DNA: TGTGCCACCAGTGACCCGGGGCGGGGGGTGACTGAAGCTTTCTTT; CDR3: CATSDPGRGVTEAFF
D: NA; size: once; V: TRBV2; J: TRBJ2-2; DNA: TGTGCCAGCAGTGACCGGGTCGACACCGGGGAGCTGTTTTTT; CDR3: CASSDRVDTGELFF
D: TRBD1; size: NA; V: TRBV5-6; J: TRBJ1-3; DNA: TGTGCCTGCGGGACCTCAGGGGGGACTGGAAACACCATATATTTT; CDR3: CACGTSGGTGNTIYF
D: NA; size: NA; V: TRBV12-3/TRBV12-4; J: TRBJ2-1; DNA: NA; CDR3: CASSTSLNEQFF
D: NA; size: NA; V: TRBV19; J: TRBJ1-2; DNA: TGTGCCAGTAGTATTGGCGGAGGTTCGCGTGGTGGCTACACCTTC; CDR3: CASSIGGGSRGGYTF
D: TRBD2; size: few; V: TRBV12-3/TRBV12-4; J: TRBJ2-3; DNA: TGTGCCAGCAGTTTGGCGGGGGGCGATACGCAGTATTTT; CDR3: CASSLAGGDTQYF
D: TRBD2; size: NA; V: TRBV6-5; J: TRBJ2-2; DNA: TGTGCCAGCAGTTGGGGGGGAAACGGGGAGCTGTTTTTT; CDR3: CASSWGGNGELFF
D: NA; size: once; V: TRBV10-3; J: TRBJ1-5; DNA: TGTGCCATCAGTGCGAGGGGAGGTGGCAATCAGCCCCAGCATTTT; CDR3: CAISARGGGNQPQHF
D: TRBD1; size: once; V: TRBV2; J: TRBJ1-1; DNA: TGTGCCAGGTCGGGACAGATGAACACTGAAGCTTTCTTT; CDR3: CARSGQMNTEAFF
D: TRBD1; size: NA; V: TRBV14; J: TRBJ1-1; DNA: TGTGCCAGCAGCCACTGGGACAGGGGGCCGGACACTGAAGCTTTCTTT; CDR3: CASSHWDRGPDTEAFF
D: NA; size: NA; V: TRBV2; J: TRBJ2-2; DNA: TGTGCCAGCACACAGTATTGGAACACCGGGGAGCTGTTTTTT; CDR3: CASTQYWNTGELFF
D: TRBD1; size: once; V: TRBV7-2; J: TRBJ1-6; DNA: TGTGCCAGCAGCATATTTCAGGGGGCACCCCTCCACTTT; CDR3: CASSIFQGAPLHF
D: NA; size: NA; V: TRBV18; J: TRBJ1-3; DNA: TGTGCCAGCTCACCAGGGGCCTCTGGAAACACCATATATTTT; CDR3: CASSPGASGNTIYF
D: NA; size: once; V: TRBV4-1; J: TRBJ2-6; DNA: TGCGCCAGCAGCCGCCCCCCGGGATCTGGGGCCAACGTCCTGACTTTC; CDR3: CASSRPPGSGANVLTF
D: TRBD2; size: once; V: TRBV7-6; J: TRBJ2-1; DNA: TGTGCCAGCAGCTTAGAAGCGGGGCACTACAATGAGCAGTTCTTC; CDR3: CASSLEAGHYNEQFF
D: NA; size: NA; V: TRBV9; J: TRBJ2-3; DNA: TGTGCCAGCAGCGTAGAGAGCAGGGATACGCAGTATTTT; CDR3: CASSVESRDTQYF
D: TRBD1; size: NA; V: TRBV12-5; J: TRBJ1-4; DNA: TGTGCTAGTGGTTTGCTGACAGGGAGGACTAATGAAAAACTGTTTTTT; CDR3: CASGLLTGRTNEKLFF
D: TRBD2; size: NA; V: TRBV6-1; J: TRBJ2-5; DNA: TGTGCCAGCAGTGAATCGCGCGGGGGGGAGGAAGAGACCCAGTACTTC; CDR3: CASSESRGGEEETQYF
D: NA; size: NA; V: TRBV29-1; J: TRBJ2-3; DNA: TGCAGCGTTGGAGGGCTCTTCACAGATACGCAGTATTTT; CDR3: CSVGGLFTDTQYF
D: TRBD1; size: NA; V: TRBV9; J: TRBJ1-2; DNA: TGTGCCAGCAGCGCACAGGGGGCCAGCTATGGCTACACCTTC; CDR3: CASSAQGASYGYTF
D: NA; size: NA; V: TRBV4-1; J: TRBJ1-1; DNA: TGCGCCAGCAGCCCGCCACAGGGAATGCTCGCGAACACTGAAGCTTTCTTT; CDR3: CASSPPQGMLANTEAFF
D: TRBD1; size: NA; V: TRBV29-1; J: TRBJ1-2; DNA: TGCAGCGTTGAAACTACGGACAGGGGGTATGGCTACACCTTC; CDR3: CSVETTDRGYGYTF
D: NA; size: NA; V: TRBV28; J: TRBJ1-6; DNA: TGTGCCAGCAGTCCTGGCGGCGGGAGCTATAATTCACCCCTCCACTTT; CDR3: CASSPGGGSYNSPLHF
D: NA; size: NA; V: TRBV4-1; J: TRBJ1-1; DNA: TGCGCCAGCAGCCAAGGGCAGGGATCCACTGAAGCTTTCTTT; CDR3: CASSQGQGSTEAFF
D: TRBD2; size: NA; V: TRBV5-1; J: TRBJ2-3; DNA: TGCGCCAGCAGCTTGGGAGCGGGGGGGAGCACAGATACGCAGTATTTT; CDR3: CASSLGAGGSTDTQYF
D: NA; size: NA; V: TRBV19; J: TRBJ1-1; DNA: TGTGCCAGTAGTATAGAGAGGAACACTGAAGCTTTCTTT; CDR3: CASSIERNTEAFF
D: NA; size: NA; V: TRBV24-1; J: TRBJ1-5; DNA: TGTGCCACCAGTGATCCGGGGGGCAGCGGGGACGGCAATCAGCCCCAGCATTTT; CDR3: CATSDPGGSGDGNQPQHF
D: NA; size: NA; V: TRBV12-3/TRBV12-4; J: TRBJ1-5; DNA: TGTGCCAGCAGATCAGGGGATCAGCCCCAGCATTTT; CDR3: CASRSGDQPQHF
D: NA; size: NA; V: TRBV4-2; J: TRBJ1-1; DNA: TGTGCCAGCAGCCAAGGTACAAACAGGGACACTGAAGCTTTCTTT; CDR3: CASSQGTNRDTEAFF
D: NA; size: NA; V: TRBV4-1; J: TRBJ1-4; DNA: TGCGCCAGCAGCCTTGACGGGGGGGATGTAAAACTGTTTTTT; CDR3: CASSLDGGDVKLFF
D: TRBD2; size: NA; V: TRBV24-1; J: TRBJ2-2; DNA: TGTGCCACCGGGACTAGCGGGGGAGGGACCGGGGAGCTGTTTTTT; CDR3: CATGTSGGGTGELFF
D: TRBD1; size: NA; V: TRBV6-4; J: TRBJ2-1; DNA: TGTGCCAGCAGTCCACGTGGGACAGTCAATGAGCAGTTCTTC; CDR3: CASSPRGTVNEQFF
D: TRBD1; size: NA; V: TRBV6-5; J: TRBJ2-3; DNA: TGTGCCAGCAGTCTGAACAGGGGGGTGTCAGATACGCAGTATTTT; CDR3: CASSLNRGVSDTQYF
D: TRBD1; size: NA; V: TRBV24-1; J: TRBJ2-1; DNA: TGTGCCACCAAGACAGGGGGCATCCATGAGCAGTTCTTC; CDR3: CATKTGGIHEQFF
D: NA; size: NA; V: TRBV29-1; J: TRBJ1-1; DNA: TGCAGCGGACTGGGGCCCGAAGCTTTCTTT; CDR3: CSGLGPEAFF
D: NA; size: NA; V: TRBV5-1; J: TRBJ1-2; DNA: TGCGCCAGCAGCTTTTCACGCAGAAATGGCTACACCTTC; CDR3: CASSFSRRNGYTF
D: NA; size: NA; V: TRBV2; J: TRBJ1-1; DNA: TGTGCCAGCAGTGCTCGGGTTTGGGACACTGAAGCTTTCTTT; CDR3: CASSARVWDTEAFF
D: NA; size: NA; V: TRBV19; J: TRBJ1-5; DNA: TGTGCCAGTAGTCCCACAAATAGCAATCAGCCCCAGCATTTT; CDR3: CASSPTNSNQPQHF
D: NA; size: NA; V: TRBV15; J: TRBJ1-6; DNA: TGTGCCACCAGCAGTCCCGGGAGGACGGACAGTTCTAATTCACCCCTCCACTTT; CDR3: CATSSPGRTDSSNSPLHF
D: TRBD1; size: NA; V: TRBV7-2; J: TRBJ2-5; DNA: TGTGCCAGCAGCTCGACCCGGACGTCACAGGGGGCAGGGACCCAGTACTTC; CDR3: CASSSTRTSQGAGTQYF
D: NA; size: NA; V: TRBV11-1; J: TRBJ1-1; DNA: TGTGCCAGCAGCTTAGGACTCTCCTGGAACACTGAAGCTTTCTTT; CDR3: CASSLGLSWNTEAFF
D: TRBD1; size: NA; V: TRBV29-1; J: TRBJ2-2; DNA: TGCAGCACCGGACCGACAGGGGGACACACCGGGGAGCTGTTTTTT; CDR3: CSTGPTGGHTGELFF
D: NA; size: NA; V: TRBV30; J: TRBJ1-2; DNA: TGTGCCTGGAGTGTAGTCCAGGGGCCCTATGGCTACACCTTC; CDR3: CAWSVVQGPYGYTF
D: NA; size: NA; V: TRBV14; J: TRBJ1-6; DNA: TGTGCCAGCAGCCAAGAGACGGGGAATTCACCCCTCCACTTT; CDR3: CASSQETGNSPLHF
D: NA; size: NA; V: TRBV4-1; J: TRBJ1-2; DNA: TGCGCCAGCAGCCAAGTCAACAGTAACTATGGCTACACCTTC; CDR3: CASSQVNSNYGYTF
D: NA; size: few; V: TRBV15; J: TRBJ1-1; DNA: TGTGCCACCAGCAGGCCAGGGGCCCTGAACACTGAAGCTTTCTTT; CDR3: CATSRPGALNTEAFF
D: TRBD2; size: NA; V: TRBV11-2; J: TRBJ2-1; DNA: TGTGCCAGCAGCTGGACTAGCGGGGGGGACAATGAGCAGTTCTTC; CDR3: CASSWTSGGDNEQFF
D: TRBD1; size: NA; V: TRBV27; J: TRBJ1-6; DNA: TGTGCCAGCACCAAAACAGGGGGGGCCCTCCACTTT; CDR3: CASTKTGGALHF
D: NA; size: NA; V: TRBV6-5; J: TRBJ2-4; DNA: TGTGCCAGCAGTTACCTGGGCTCGTGGTACTTC; CDR3: CASSYLGSWYF